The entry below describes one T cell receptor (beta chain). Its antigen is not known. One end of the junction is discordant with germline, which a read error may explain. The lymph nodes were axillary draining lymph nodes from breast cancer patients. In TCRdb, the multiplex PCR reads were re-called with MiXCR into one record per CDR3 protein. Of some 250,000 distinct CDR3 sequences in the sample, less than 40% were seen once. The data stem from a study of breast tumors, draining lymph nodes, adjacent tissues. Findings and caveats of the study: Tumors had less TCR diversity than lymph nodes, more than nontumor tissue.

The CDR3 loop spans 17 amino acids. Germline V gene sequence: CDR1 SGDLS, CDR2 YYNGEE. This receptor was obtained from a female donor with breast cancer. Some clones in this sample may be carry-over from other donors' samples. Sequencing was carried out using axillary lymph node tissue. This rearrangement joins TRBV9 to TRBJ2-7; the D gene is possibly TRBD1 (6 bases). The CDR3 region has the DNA TGTGCCAGCAGCCCTTCCTATCGGACAGTTATCTCCTACGGGCAGTACTTC. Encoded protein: CASSPSYRTVISYGQYF.